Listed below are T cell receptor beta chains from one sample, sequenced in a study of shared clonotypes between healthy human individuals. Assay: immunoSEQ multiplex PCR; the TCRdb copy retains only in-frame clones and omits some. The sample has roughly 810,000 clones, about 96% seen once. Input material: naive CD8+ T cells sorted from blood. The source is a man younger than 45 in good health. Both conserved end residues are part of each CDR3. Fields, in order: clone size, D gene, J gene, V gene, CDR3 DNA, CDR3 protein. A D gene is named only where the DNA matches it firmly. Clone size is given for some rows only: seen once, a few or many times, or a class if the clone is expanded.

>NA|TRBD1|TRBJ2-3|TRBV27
TGTGCCAGCAGTCTCGGACAGGGGTCAGATACGCAGTATTTT
CASSLGQGSDTQYF
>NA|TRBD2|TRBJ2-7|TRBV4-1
TGCGCCAGCAGCCCCCCGGGAGGGACTCCCTCCTACGAGCAGTACTTC
CASSPPGGTPSYEQYF
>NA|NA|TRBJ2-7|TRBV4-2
TGTGCCAGCAGCCAAGACAGGGCCTACGAGCAGTACTTC
CASSQDRAYEQYF
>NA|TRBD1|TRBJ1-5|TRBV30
TGTGCCTGGAGCCTCGGACCAGGGGGCTCTCAGCCCCAGCATTTT
CAWSLGPGGSQPQHF
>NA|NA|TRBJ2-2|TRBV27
TGTGCCAGCAGTTTATGGGGAAGGGGCACCGGGGAGCTGTTTTTT
CASSLWGRGTGELFF
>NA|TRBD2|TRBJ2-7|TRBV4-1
TGCGCCAGCAGCCAAGATCGCCAGGCTAGCGGGCTATTATACGAGCAGTACTTC
CASSQDRQASGLLYEQYF
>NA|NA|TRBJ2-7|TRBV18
TGTGCCAGCTCACCTGAAGGGATCTACGAGCAGTACTTC
CASSPEGIYEQYF
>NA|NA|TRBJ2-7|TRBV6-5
TGTGCCAGCAGTTACTCGATGGTGGGCGACTACGAGCAGTACTTC
CASSYSMVGDYEQYF
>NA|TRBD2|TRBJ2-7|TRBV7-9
TGTGCCAGCAGCTGGACTAGCCCCTACGAGCAGTACTTC
CASSWTSPYEQYF
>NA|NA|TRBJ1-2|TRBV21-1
TGTGCCAGCAGCAATCTGGGACAGGGGCCGAACTATGGCTACACCTTC
CASSNLGQGPNYGYTF
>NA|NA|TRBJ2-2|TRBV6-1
TGTGCCAGCAGTGGGCGACCAGTTACCGGGGAGCTGTTTTTT
CASSGRPVTGELFF
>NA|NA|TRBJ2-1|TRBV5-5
TGTGCCAGCAGCCCCAAAGCGACTCCCTGGGACAATGAGCAGTTCTTC
CASSPKATPWDNEQFF
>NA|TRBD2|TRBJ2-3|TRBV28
TGTGCCAGCGGGGGGTCAATTCGGCTAGCGGAAGTCTATGGCACAGATACGCAGTATTTT
CASGGSIRLAEVYGTDTQYF
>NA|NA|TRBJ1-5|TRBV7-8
TGTGCCAGCAGCCGCCCGGGAGGCTATCAGCCCCAGCATTTT
CASSRPGGYQPQHF
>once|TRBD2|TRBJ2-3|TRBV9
TGTGCCAGCAGCGTAGCTGTAGCGGGAGGGCCGCGGAATACGCAGTATTTT
CASSVAVAGGPRNTQYF
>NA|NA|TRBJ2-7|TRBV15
TGTGCCACCAGCAGAGATATCGAGGAAGGCTCCTACGAGCAGTACTTC
CATSRDIEEGSYEQYF
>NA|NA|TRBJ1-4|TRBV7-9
TGTGCCAGCAGCCCCCTGTTCCCTTCTTATGAAAAACTGTTTTTT
CASSPLFPSYEKLFF
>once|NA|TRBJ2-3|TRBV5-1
TGCGCCAGCAGCTTTGGTGACTCTAGCACAGATACGCAGTATTTT
CASSFGDSSTDTQYF
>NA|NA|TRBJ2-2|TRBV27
TGTGCCAGCAGTTCCCCACTAGACACCGGGGAGCTGTTTTTT
CASSSPLDTGELFF
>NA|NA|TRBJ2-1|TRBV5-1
TGCGCCAGCAGGTCGAACAATGAGCAGTTCTTC
CASRSNNEQFF
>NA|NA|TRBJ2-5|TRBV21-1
TGTGCCAGCAGCAAAGCAAGACAGGAGTGGCACCAAGAGACCCAGTACTTC
CASSKARQEWHQETQYF
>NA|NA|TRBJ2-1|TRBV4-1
TGCGCCAGCAGCCACGTGACAGTAGATTTCTACAATGAGCAGTTCTTC
CASSHVTVDFYNEQFF
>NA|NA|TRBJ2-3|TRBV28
TGTGCCAGCAGTCCCCGCACCGATACGCAGTATTTT
CASSPRTDTQYF
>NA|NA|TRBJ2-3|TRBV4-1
TGCGCCAGCAGCCAAGAACAACAGGTTCTCACAGATACGCAGTATTTT
CASSQEQQVLTDTQYF
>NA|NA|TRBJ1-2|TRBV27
TGTGCCAGCAGTTTACACAGGGAGCTTTACTATGGCTACACCTTC
CASSLHRELYYGYTF
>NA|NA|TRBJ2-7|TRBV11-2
TGTGCCAGCAGCTTAGACCCCAGGGGAGCCTACGAGCAGTACTTC
CASSLDPRGAYEQYF
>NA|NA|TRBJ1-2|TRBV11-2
TGTGCCAGCAGCTTAGGAACAGGCGACTATGGCTACACCTTC
CASSLGTGDYGYTF
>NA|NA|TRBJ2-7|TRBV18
TGTGCCAGCTCACCACCCTACACCTCCTACGAGCAGTACTTC
CASSPPYTSYEQYF
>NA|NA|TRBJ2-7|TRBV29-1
TGCAGCGTTGAAGCCCGAAGGGAGCAGTACTTC
CSVEARREQYF
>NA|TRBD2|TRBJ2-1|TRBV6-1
TGTGCCAGCAAACCACGACTAGCGACCTACAATGAGCAGTTCTTC
CASKPRLATYNEQFF
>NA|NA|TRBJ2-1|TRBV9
TGTGCCAGCAGCGGATTACAGAGCACCCCCTACAATGAGCAGTTCTTC
CASSGLQSTPYNEQFF
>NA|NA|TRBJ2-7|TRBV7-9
TGTGCCAGCAGCTCGGACAGATCCTACGAGCAGTACTTC
CASSSDRSYEQYF
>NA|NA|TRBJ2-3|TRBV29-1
TGCAGCGTTGAGCCTAGCACAGATACGCAGTATTTT
CSVEPSTDTQYF
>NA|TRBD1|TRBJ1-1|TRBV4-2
TGTGCCAGCAGCCAACTTGGGGACAGGGCGTTGGCTGAAGCTTTCTTT
CASSQLGDRALAEAFF
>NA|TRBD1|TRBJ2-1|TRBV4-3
TGCGCCAGCAGCCAAGATAACAGGGGCGATGAGCAGTTCTTC
CASSQDNRGDEQFF
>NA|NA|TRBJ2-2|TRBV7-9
TGTGCCAGCAGCCCAAACACCGGGGAGCTGTTTTTT
CASSPNTGELFF
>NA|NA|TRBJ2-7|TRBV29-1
TGCAGCGTTGAAACTTTCTCCTACGAGCAGTACTTC
CSVETFSYEQYF
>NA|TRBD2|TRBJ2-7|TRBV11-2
TGTGCCAGCACCGGGGGGGGGCCTCGTTACGAGCAGTACTTC
CASTGGGPRYEQYF
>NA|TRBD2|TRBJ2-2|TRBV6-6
TGTGCCAGCAGTTACGGGACTAGCCCCGGGGAGCTGTTTTTT
CASSYGTSPGELFF
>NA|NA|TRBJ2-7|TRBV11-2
TGTGCCAGCAGCTTAGGAAAAGGCTACGAGCAGTACTTC
CASSLGKGYEQYF
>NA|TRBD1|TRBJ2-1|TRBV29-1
TGCAGCGTTGAAGGGACAGGGTTGTACAATGAGCAGTTCTTC
CSVEGTGLYNEQFF
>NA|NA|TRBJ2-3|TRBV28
TGTGCCAGCACCATCGACGGGCGCACAGATACGCAGTATTTT
CASTIDGRTDTQYF
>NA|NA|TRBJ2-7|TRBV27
TGTGCCAGCAGTTTAGGAAGACAGAACTACGAGCAGTACTTC
CASSLGRQNYEQYF
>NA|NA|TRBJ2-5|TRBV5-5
TGTGCCAGCAGCGAACTTGTGGGGCAGGGGTGGAGAGAGACCCAGTACTTC
CASSELVGQGWRETQYF
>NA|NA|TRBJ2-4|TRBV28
TGTGCCAGCTTGGATAGGGAGGCCAAAAACATTCAGTACTTC
CASLDREAKNIQYF
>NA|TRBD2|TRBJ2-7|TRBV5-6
TGTGCCAGCACAGAGGGGCGGGAGCCCTTTTGGGAGCAGTACTTC
CASTEGREPFWEQYF
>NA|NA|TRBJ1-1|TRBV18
TGTGCCAGCTCACCGAACATTCGGGGATATATGAACACTGAAGCTTTCTTT
CASSPNIRGYMNTEAFF
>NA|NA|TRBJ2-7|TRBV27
TGTGCCAGCAGCTTCACGACAGGATCTAACTACGAGCAGTACTTC
CASSFTTGSNYEQYF
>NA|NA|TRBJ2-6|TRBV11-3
TGTGCCAGCAGCTTAGGCACAGACTCTGGGGCCAACGTCCTGACTTTC
CASSLGTDSGANVLTF
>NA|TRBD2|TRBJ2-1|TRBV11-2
TGTGCCAGCAGCTTAGTTGCGGGGGGCTACAATGAGCAGTTCTTC
CASSLVAGGYNEQFF